This is a list of T cell receptor beta chains from one sample in a study of T cell repertoires in cytomegalovirus infection. TCRdb itself ran the reads through MiXCR, one entry per CDR3 protein. The top ten hold about 20% of the sample, which has about 140,000 distinct CDR3 sequences, 5% to 6.5% seen once. The sample comprised PBMCs. These receptors were taken from a human donor in good health (CMV status not recorded). Some clones in this sample may be carry-over from other donors' samples. Each CDR3 is given with its conserved first and last residue.

CDR3 protein: CASSSRGGSGGQFF; V gene: TRBV7-2; J gene: TRBJ2-1
CDR3 protein: CSATMAGAEAFF; V gene: TRBV20-1; J gene: TRBJ1-1
CDR3 protein: CASSFNPSSQYF; V gene: TRBV7-2; J gene: TRBJ2-5
CDR3 protein: CASSEAGGSYEQYF; V gene: TRBV2; J gene: TRBJ2-7
CDR3 protein: CASSPLGEKRGYNEQFF; V gene: TRBV7-6; J gene: TRBJ2-1
CDR3 protein: CASGAVSYEQYF; V gene: TRBV30; J gene: TRBJ2-7
CDR3 protein: CASSPQPPRDRGYYEQYF; V gene: TRBV3-1; J gene: TRBJ2-7
CDR3 protein: CASRGHGQETQYF; V gene: TRBV28; J gene: TRBJ2-5
CDR3 protein: CSALPLWQGDSGANVLTF; V gene: TRBV20-1; J gene: TRBJ2-6
CDR3 protein: CASSRELLRETQYF; V gene: TRBV6-1; J gene: TRBJ2-5
CDR3 protein: CASSRDFNTEQYF; V gene: TRBV11-2; J gene: TRBJ2-7
CDR3 protein: CATRDRGLGQPQHF; V gene: TRBV24-1; J gene: TRBJ1-5
CDR3 protein: CASSPRDRVRNEQFF; V gene: TRBV18; J gene: TRBJ2-1
CDR3 protein: CASSKGFHNSPLHF; V gene: TRBV11-2; J gene: TRBJ1-6
CDR3 protein: CASSFGLGYTF; V gene: TRBV7-2; J gene: TRBJ1-2
CDR3 protein: CASSLPLAGAHTGELFF; V gene: TRBV5-1; J gene: TRBJ2-2
CDR3 protein: CASSMIAGNTIYF; V gene: TRBV19; J gene: TRBJ1-3
CDR3 protein: CASSAYWTGAYEQYF; V gene: TRBV9; J gene: TRBJ2-7
CDR3 protein: CASSLVSAGGGYNEQFF; V gene: TRBV7-2; J gene: TRBJ2-1
CDR3 protein: CASSLVGGLNTGELFF; V gene: TRBV7-6; J gene: TRBJ2-2
CDR3 protein: CASSNRGFPGNTIYF; V gene: TRBV7-2; J gene: TRBJ1-3
CDR3 protein: CASSPVGGREAFF; V gene: TRBV7-2; J gene: TRBJ1-1
CDR3 protein: CATSDLRLAGIHEQFF; V gene: TRBV24-1; J gene: TRBJ2-1
CDR3 protein: CASSFDRQFGSYNEQFF; V gene: TRBV7-9; J gene: TRBJ2-1
CDR3 protein: CASSLSGLAGDTQYF; V gene: TRBV7-3; J gene: TRBJ2-3
CDR3 protein: CASRLVAGSTGELCF; V gene: TRBV7-4; J gene: TRBJ2-2
CDR3 protein: CASSQGPQIAKNIQYF; V gene: TRBV18; J gene: TRBJ2-4
CDR3 protein: CASRRSSGANVLTF; V gene: TRBV7-3; J gene: TRBJ2-6
CDR3 protein: CASSPGTGGGYEQFF; V gene: TRBV4-1; J gene: TRBJ2-1
CDR3 protein: CATSRALVRHNEQFF; V gene: TRBV15; J gene: TRBJ2-1
CDR3 protein: CASSYGLAGANVLTF; V gene: TRBV6-2/TRBV6-3; J gene: TRBJ2-6
CDR3 protein: CASSVWGGNTEAFF; V gene: TRBV2; J gene: TRBJ1-1
CDR3 protein: CASSLQSYSPLHF; V gene: TRBV7-2; J gene: TRBJ1-6
CDR3 protein: CASSLSGFYNEQFF; V gene: TRBV5-1; J gene: TRBJ2-1
CDR3 protein: CASSEGAGGSFNNQPQHF; V gene: TRBV2; J gene: TRBJ1-5
CDR3 protein: CASTRDGSYEQYF; V gene: TRBV6-2/TRBV6-3; J gene: TRBJ2-7
CDR3 protein: CASSRAGGSGEAFF; V gene: TRBV25-1; J gene: TRBJ1-1
CDR3 protein: CAISESAGWGTEAFF; V gene: TRBV10-3; J gene: TRBJ1-1
CDR3 protein: CASSLARTNEKLFF; V gene: TRBV7-9; J gene: TRBJ1-4
CDR3 protein: CASSLGQISYEQYF; V gene: TRBV7-8; J gene: TRBJ2-7
CDR3 protein: CATSRRTVDLGNTIYF; V gene: TRBV15; J gene: TRBJ1-3
CDR3 protein: CASSVAVYNEQFF; V gene: TRBV9; J gene: TRBJ2-1
CDR3 protein: CSAKSTGRNSNQPQHF; V gene: TRBV20-1; J gene: TRBJ1-5
CDR3 protein: CASSSNPGTEAFF; V gene: TRBV7-2; J gene: TRBJ1-1
CDR3 protein: CASSLVTIGNSGANVLTF; V gene: TRBV5-1; J gene: TRBJ2-6
CDR3 protein: CASSFLATGDTDTQYF; V gene: TRBV5-4; J gene: TRBJ2-3
CDR3 protein: CASTMFGRRYQETQYF; V gene: TRBV7-9; J gene: TRBJ2-5
CDR3 protein: CASSLEGTSYNEQFF; V gene: TRBV5-1; J gene: TRBJ2-1
CDR3 protein: CASSLGQPQPQHF; V gene: TRBV12-3/TRBV12-4; J gene: TRBJ1-5
CDR3 protein: CASSGDETQYF; V gene: TRBV7-9; J gene: TRBJ2-5
CDR3 protein: CASSRSGLSYNEQFF; V gene: TRBV28; J gene: TRBJ2-1
CDR3 protein: CASSQPGQPQHF; V gene: TRBV12-3/TRBV12-4; J gene: TRBJ1-5
CDR3 protein: CASSASGGRQETQYF; V gene: TRBV7-9; J gene: TRBJ2-5
CDR3 protein: CASSIRTSGEQFF; V gene: TRBV19; J gene: TRBJ2-1